This entry features one T cell receptor (beta chain) sequence. Its antigen remains unidentified. Base qualities were left out, and no much larger clone turns up one base away. This entry is derived from a study of T cells after yellow fever vaccination (dated by TCRdb to about 2019). General notes on the study: The SMART-Seq v4 Ultra Low Input RNA kit was used to prepare libraries from fractions with low cell numbers. Two healthy male donors made up the cohort, one aged 18 to 30 years and the other aged 30 to 40 years. Bulk PBMC replicates and cell subsets were isolated from blood drawn at multiple timepoints before and after both primary and secondary immunization. To follow T-cell clones before and after primary and booster YFV17D yellow fever vaccination, bulk TCR alpha and beta repertoires were sequenced over time.

Summary of the overall study and its limitations: A small share of clonotypes occurred in both CD4 and CD8 compartments, likely arising from convergent recombination. Computational filtering was required because FACS-sorted repertoires could contain abundant contaminating clonotypes from the bulk population. Most clones expanded after primary vaccination were re-detected after the booster (around 96% of CD4 and 88% of CD8), suggesting broad memory maintenance. Compared with the primary T-cell response, the secondary T-cell response was faster but weaker, reaching its peak on day 5 rather than on day 15. Only a couple of donors were included in the study, so the extent to which the findings can be generalized is limited.

The label giving this sample's treatment or condition can be read as: live attenuated yellow fever vaccine strain. A standard Ficoll-Paque protocol was used to isolate PBMCs from peripheral blood. CD4 and CD8 T-cell fractions were isolated with Dynabeads CD4 and CD8 positive selection kits. TriZol was used to extract RNA from bulk PBMCs, from CD4 and CD8 fractions, and from dextramer-positive and dextramer-negative fractions. TCR cDNA was made using 5'RACE template switching, a step that added a universal primer site and unique molecular identifiers. Priming for cDNA synthesis came from both the TCR alpha and TCR beta constant segments. Library amplification involved two PCR steps, and the second step added sample barcodes and sequencing adapters. Sequencing of the libraries was done on either Illumina HiSeq 2500 (2x100 bp) or NovaSeq (2x150 bp). As for the original processing: Reads were demultiplexed and collapsed into UMI consensus sequences with MIGEC, and V(D)J alignment was performed with MiXCR. Vaccine-responding clonotypes were identified with edgeR using replicate PBMC samples, with FDR below 0.01 and a log2 fold change above 5 up to day 15 being required. Each bulk clonotype received a CD4 or CD8 identity based on whether the sequenced CD4 or CD8 repertoire contained that clonotype at higher abundance. TCRdb trimmed the raw reads at Q25, called clones with MiXCR and kept productive beta chains. Each record represents a unique CDR3 protein, reported with the most common genes and DNA among its rows. For this entry, the V and J calls and clone size follow TCRdb and not the study's own pipeline. This sample is represented by 90,000 to 130,000 distinct CDR3 sequences; 8.4% of them were singletons. The ten largest account for 25% of the sample.

The germline V gene specifies MDHEN as CDR1 and SYDVKM as CDR2. Trimming takes 6 bases from V and 11 bases from J, and the germline ends sit 16 bases apart. The cysteine opens and the phenylalanine closes a CDR3 of 13 amino acids. Of the read, only the CDR3 DNA is kept; its 39 bases are in frame from base 1. The chain is made from TRBV28 and TRBJ1-4; no D gene can be assigned with confidence. The sample in question was CD8+ T cells sorted from PBMCs, obtained 45 days after the yellow fever booster vaccination. The clonotype was recovered from a man younger than 45 who received the YFV17D yellow fever vaccine. For the CDR3, the sequence is CASSTLRELKLFF. The sequenced DNA is TGTGCCAGCAGCACCCTCCGGGAGCTGAAACTGTTTTTT.